This T cell receptor (beta chain) is drawn from a study of blood T cell repertoires in COVID-19. Profiled with immunoSEQ multiplex PCR; TCRdb holds only in-frame clones, not every one. The table has a few hundred thousand clones, approximately 88% seen once; the top ten hold around 3.1%. V lost 6 bases, J lost 1 base, and 16 bases stayed unmatched. Germline CDR1 SEHNR, CDR2 FQNEAQ (reference sequence). CDR3 length: 18 amino acids. The source material was PBMCs or T cells enriched from blood (not recorded which). V and J are TRBV7-9 and TRBJ1-1; 8 bases match TRBD1. The sequence came from a woman in her 40s who had been exposed to COVID-19. The CDR3: CASRNRPGQERKNTEAFF. CDR3 nucleotide sequence: TGTGCCAGCAGGAACAGACCGGGACAGGAGAGAAAGAACACTGAAGCTTTCTTT. The variable domain in full, completed from reference TRBV7-9 and TRBJ1-1, reads DTGVSQNPRHKITKRGQNVTFRCDPISEHNRLYWYRQTLGQGPEFLTYFQNEAQLEKSRLLSDRFSAERPKGSFSTLEIQRTEQGDSAMYLCASRNRPGQERKNTEAFFGQGTRLTVV.